The 19 T cell receptor beta chains below all came from one sample that was sequenced in a study of control samples from healthy donors and cancer patients. Produced via immunoSEQ multiplex PCR; TCRdb's table is partial and in-frame only. The sample holds 65,000 to 90,000 clones, 87% seen once. The sequencing input was blood. The receptor source for this set is a man aged 50 to 60 in good health.

The chain links TRBV29-1 to TRBJ1-1; D may be TRBD1 (5 bases). CDR3 length equals 13 residues. V lost 6 bases to trimming and J lost 5 bases, with 16 bases between them. Germline V gene lookup returns CDR1 SQVTM and CDR2 ANQGSEA. This CDR3 reads CSVSDTGWTEAFF. In DNA form, the CDR3 reads TGCAGCGTATCGGACACGGGTTGGACTGAAGCTTTCTTT.

The chain links TRBV9 to TRBJ2-3; D remains unclear. V gave up 4 bases and J gave up 1 base, with 7 bases separating them. The CDR3 length is 13 residues. Germline CDR1 and CDR2: SGDLS and YYNGEE. The CDR3 loop reads CASSLWGTDTQYF. CDR3 DNA sequence: TGTGCCAGCAGCCTATGGGGCACAGATACGCAGTATTTT.

This clone was recorded only once. The CDR3 nucleotides read TGTGCCAGCAGCTGGGACAGGGGGTCCTCTGGAAACACCATATATTTT. This translates into CASSWDRGSSGNTIYF. The V and J genes are TRBV5-4 and TRBJ1-3, with 11 bases lining up with TRBD1. The germline V gene encodes CDR1 SGHNT and CDR2 YYREEE (reference sequence). The CDR3 is made up of 16 amino acids. J lost 0 bases, V lost 3 bases, and 2 bases had no gene match. Full variable domain (remainder filled in from reference TRBV5-4 and TRBJ1-3): ETGVTQSPTHLIKTRGQQVTLRCSSQSGHNTVSWYQQALGQGPQFIFQYYREEENGRGNFPPRFSGLQFPNYSSELNVNALELDDSALYLCASSWDRGSSGNTIYFGEGSWLTVV.

V gene TRBV4-1 combines with J gene TRBJ2-7, with D maybe TRBD2 (6 bases). V shed 5 bases and J shed 1 base, with 24 bases lying between them. In germline, CDR1 is MGHRA, CDR2 YSYEKL. The CDR3 loop spans 18 amino acids. CDR3 nucleotide sequence: TGCGCCAGCAGCTGGGGGGTCCTGGTAGCGGCCCGATCCTACGAGCAGTACTTC. Translating gives CASSWGVLVAARSYEQYF.

The chain couples TRBV10-3 to TRBJ2-3, with 10 bases identical to TRBD2. The CDR3 is 14 amino acids. The V segment lost 10 bases and the J segment 2 bases; nucleotides outside the gene matches: 6. CDR1 is ENHRY, CDR2 SYGVKD, per germline. The CDR3: CATGLAANTDTQYF. CDR3 sequence (DNA): TGTGCCACCGGACTAGCGGCCAACACAGATACGCAGTATTTT.

This clone was found a few times. The chain joins TRBV10-3 to TRBJ1-2; TRBD1 is a possible D gene (6 bases). Trimming stripped 4 bases from V and 9 bases from J, with 15 bases between. This CDR3 is built from 13 residues. Germline V gene data show CDR1 as ENHRY and CDR2 as SYGVKD. This CDR3 reads CAISGVGTFSYTF. The CDR3 DNA reads as TGTGCCATCAGTGGAGTAGGGACATTCAGCTACACCTTC.

The rearrangement joins TRBV5-1 to TRBJ1-2, with D perhaps TRBD1 (5 bases). The CDR3 consists of 14 residues. V lost 0 bases to trimming and J lost 1 base, with 7 bases between them. The V gene's germline CDR1 is SGHRS and CDR2 YFSETQ. CDR3 in DNA: TGCGCCAGCAGCTTGGAGACAGTTAACTATGGCTACACCTTC. This gives the protein CASSLETVNYGYTF.

The chain has TRBV3-1 (or the pseudogene TRBV3-2) and TRBJ2-2; D perhaps matches TRBD1 (6 bases). V gave up 0 bases and J gave up 8 bases, with 19 bases separating them. From germline, CDR1 is LGHDT and CDR2 YNNKEL (reference sequence). This CDR3 comprises 17 residues. Written as DNA, the CDR3 is TGTGCCAGCAGCCAAGAGGCCACCAGGGGTATTACTGGGGAGCTGTTTTTT. This encodes CASSQEATRGITGELFF.

V gene TRBV6-5 combines with J gene TRBJ1-1; 9 bases fit TRBD1. J gave up 1 base and V 6 bases, and 3 bases lay outside the gene matches. Germline V gives CDR1 MNHEY, CDR2 SVGAGI. This CDR3 is built from 14 residues. CDR3 sequence: CASSRTGANTEAFF. The CDR3 DNA sequence: TGTGCCAGCAGCCGGACAGGGGCGAACACTGAAGCTTTCTTT.

V is TRBV10-3 and J is TRBJ1-5, with D possibly being TRBD1 (5 bases). This CDR3 has 15 amino acids. The germline gives CDR1 ENHRY, CDR2 SYGVKD. V was cut by 0 bases and J by 6 bases, with 12 bases left in between. Here the CDR3 DNA reads TGTGCCATCAGTGAGTCTATAGCAGGGCGTCAGCCCCAGCATTTT. Translated: CAISESIAGRQPQHF.

The chain couples TRBV19 to TRBJ2-2, with 8 bases fitting TRBD2. The CDR3 spans 16 residues. Per the germline V gene, CDR1 is LNHDA and CDR2 is SQIVND (reference sequence). V shed 4 bases, J shed 6 bases, and the junction held 10 bases outside the gene matches. DNA of the CDR3: TGTGCCAGTAGTAGATACCGGGGGGGCCGGTCCGGGGAGCTGTTTTTT. Amino acids: CASSRYRGGRSGELFF.

The V call is TRBV9, the J call TRBJ1-2; 7 bases are a match to TRBD1. CDR1 is SGDLS, CDR2 YYNGEE, per germline. V was clipped by 4 bases and J by 5 bases; unmatched bases: 8. This CDR3 has 14 residues. The CDR3 sequence: CASSRTGLVYGYTF. For the CDR3, the DNA is TGTGCCAGCAGCAGGACAGGTTTAGTGTATGGCTACACCTTC. The whole variable domain, filled in from reference TRBV9 and TRBJ1-2, reads DSGVTQTPKHLITATGQRVTLRCSPRSGDLSVYWYQQSLDQGLQFLIQYYNGEERAKGNILERFSAQQFPDLHSELNLSSLELGDSALYFCASSRTGLVYGYTFGSGTRLTVV.

The chain links TRBV29-1 to TRBJ1-1; 9 bases align to TRBD1. CDR1 and CDR2 (germline): SQVTM, ANQGSEA. The CDR3 sequence is 14 residues long. Trimming removed 0 bases from V and 7 bases from J; junction bases left unmatched: 6. CDR3: CSVEEIQGAGEAFF. In DNA form, the CDR3 reads TGCAGCGTTGAAGAGATACAGGGGGCAGGTGAAGCTTTCTTT.

This chain joins TRBV19 and TRBJ1-5; TRBD1 agrees at 12 bases. The CDR3 is 15 amino acids. V gave up 6 bases and J gave up 7 bases; unmatched junction bases: 7. CDR1 LNHDA and CDR2 SQIVND come from the germline V gene (reference sequence). The CDR3 coding sequence is TGTGCCAGTAGAGCCGGGACAGGGGGCGAACAGCCCCAGCATTTT. The encoded protein is CASRAGTGGEQPQHF.

The chain employs TRBV12-3 or TRBV12-4 and TRBJ1-1; D gene unclear. The CDR3 runs 13 residues. With 3 bases removed from V and 0 bases from J, the gap between germline ends came to 5 bases. The CDR3 DNA follows: TGTGCCAGCAGTTTTAAGGTGAACACTGAAGCTTTCTTT. Its translation: CASSFKVNTEAFF.

The CDR3 sequence is CATSRDRVHEQFF. DNA for the CDR3: TGTGCCACCAGCAGAGACAGGGTCCATGAGCAGTTCTTC. The V call is TRBV15, the J call TRBJ2-1; TRBD1 is a possible D gene (5 bases). The CDR3 consists of 13 residues. Germline CDR1 reads LNHNV; CDR2 reads YYDKDF (reference sequence). V was clipped by 0 bases and J by 8 bases, with 8 bases between them.

This chain joins TRBV4-3 and TRBJ1-2; 9 bases are shared with TRBD1. CDR1 and CDR2 from the germline V gene are LGHNA and YSLEER. The CDR3 extends over 15 amino acids. V lost 0 bases and J lost 6; bases outside the gene matches: 5. The CDR3 here is CASSQEDRQGDGYTF. The CDR3, as DNA: TGCGCCAGCAGCCAAGAAGACCGACAGGGGGATGGCTACACCTTC.

This chain joins TRBV7-8 and TRBJ1-6, with D tentatively TRBD1 (6 bases). V was trimmed by 5 bases and J by 8 bases, leaving 13 bases between them. The CDR3 is 14 residues long. Germline V gene data show CDR1 as SGHVS and CDR2 as FQNEAQ. The CDR3 sequence: CASSLLGGDSPLHF. DNA for the CDR3: TGTGCCAGCAGCCTGCTGGGGGGCGATTCACCCCTCCACTTT.

The chain is built from TRBV7-3 and TRBJ1-2, with 7 nucleotides matching TRBD1. The length of the CDR3 is 13 residues. Trimming removed 5 bases from V and 5 bases from J; junction bases left unmatched: 5. In germline, CDR1 is SGHTA, CDR2 FQGTGA. In nucleotides, the CDR3 is TGTGCCAGCAGCGACGACAGGGAGTATGGCTACACCTTC. It translates to CASSDDREYGYTF.